This T cell receptor beta chain is drawn from a study of CD8+ T cells in alopecia areata. Study-level background: Dosing spanned 6 to 18 months on tofacitinib, then 6 months off drug. Study-wide results and caveats: Affected scalp, especially in alopecia totalis/universalis, had a higher clonality than normal scalp did.

Following RNA extraction, reverse transcription yielded cDNA that acted as the sequencing template. Clones were read by immunoSEQ multiplex PCR, and TCRdb kept only the in-frame ones, dropping some. The sample lists some 110,000 clones; roughly two fifths were seen once. CDR1 SNHLY and CDR2 FYNNEI come from the germline V gene. CDR3 size: 13 residues. Both peripheral blood and punch biopsies of lesional scalp skin were obtained from patients who had alopecia areata. Isolation of CD4+ and CD8+ T cells from PBMCs was achieved by sorting. This clone has more than one count but fewer than ten. No antigen is known for it. One junction end does not reproduce the germline sequence, and a read error may be involved.

This receptor was identified in a human donor with alopecia areata. V is TRBV2 and J is TRBJ2-1; D gene uncertain. The sequenced material came from CD4+ T cells sorted from blood. CDR3 coding DNA: TGTGCCAGTAGTGAAATGACCCGGAGTAAGCAGTTCTTC. Its translation is CASSEMTRSKQFF.